Shown below are 32 T cell receptor beta chains from a single sample sequenced in a study of cytomegalovirus exposure and HLA in healthy donors. PCR involved 60 Vbeta and 13 Jbeta primers. Clones were sequenced by immunoSEQ multiplex PCR, and TCRdb holds only the in-frame ones, with some missing. The table lists 110,000 to 150,000 clones, roughly four fifths of them singletons. Material: PBMCs. These receptors were taken from a male donor in good health and CMV-seronegative.

The chain combines TRBV28 with TRBJ1-2; D is unresolved. Germline V gene lookup returns CDR1 MDHEN and CDR2 SYDVKM. With 6 bases removed from V and 6 bases from J, the gap between germline ends came to 14 bases. This CDR3 comprises 13 residues. The CDR3 loop is CASSWRRIDGYTF. The CDR3 DNA is TGTGCCAGCAGCTGGCGGAGGATCGATGGCTACACCTTC.

J is TRBJ1-1 and V is TRBV10-1; 8 bases are shared with TRBD1. The germline gives CDR1 WNHNN, CDR2 SYGVQD (reference sequence). This CDR3 is 16 amino acids long. V shed 6 bases, J shed 7 bases, and the junction held 16 bases outside the gene matches. The CDR3, as DNA: TGCGCCAGCAGAGGTGGACCCGGGACAGGAATACGTGAAGCTTTCTTT. Amino acids: CASRGGPGTGIREAFF.

V gene TRBV9 combines with J gene TRBJ1-1; no firm D call. The germline V gene encodes CDR1 SGDLS and CDR2 YYNGEE. The CDR3 has 13 amino acids. Trimming cost V 2 bases and J 4 bases, with 9 bases left between them. CDR3 in amino acids: CASSVWEGTEAFF. CDR3 sequence (DNA): TGTGCCAGCAGCGTTTGGGAGGGCACTGAAGCTTTCTTT.

The chain links TRBV5-1 to TRBJ2-3; the match to TRBD2 covers 7 bases. Germline lookup yields CDR1 SGHRS and CDR2 YFSETQ. V shed 0 bases and J 3 bases; nucleotides not matched to a gene: 1. The CDR3 sequence is 14 residues long. DNA for the CDR3: TGCGCCAGCAGCTTGGGGACTAGAACAGATACGCAGTATTTT. It codes for CASSLGTRTDTQYF.

The chain has TRBV19 and TRBJ2-1; perhaps TRBD2 as D (5 bases). V was clipped by 5 bases and J by 5 bases, with 16 bases between them. The germline V gene encodes CDR1 LNHDA and CDR2 SQIVND (reference sequence). The CDR3 contains 15 residues. CDR3: CASSLLAKPNNEQFF. CDR3 DNA: TGTGCCAGTAGTTTGCTAGCTAAACCAAACAATGAGCAGTTCTTC.

The chain links TRBV4-2 to TRBJ1-5; the match to TRBD1 covers 8 bases. The germline CDR1 and CDR2 sequences are LGHNA and YNFKEQ. This CDR3 is 16 amino acids long. Trimming cost V 4 bases and J 2 bases; bases outside gene matches: 7. This CDR3 reads CASSREEGQGNQPQHF. In DNA form, the CDR3 reads TGTGCCAGCAGCCGAGAGGAGGGACAGGGCAATCAGCCCCAGCATTTT.

This chain connects TRBV5-4 to TRBJ1-2; 7 bases are shared with TRBD1. The CDR3 runs to 16 residues. V gave up 4 bases and J gave up 1 base; unmatched junction bases: 10. The germline gives CDR1 SGHNT, CDR2 YYREEE (reference sequence). CDR3 in DNA: TGTGCCAGCAGCCCGGAGGCGACAGGGCGTAACTATGGCTACACCTTC. Protein sequence: CASSPEATGRNYGYTF.

The chain carries TRBV5-1 and TRBJ2-2, with 7 bases aligning to TRBD1. The CDR3 is 15 residues long. V was pared by 0 bases and J by 4 bases, with 3 bases of the junction left unmatched. CDR1 SGHRS and CDR2 YFSETQ come from the germline V gene. The CDR3 spells CASSLGQGSTGELFF. CDR3 nucleotides: TGCGCCAGCAGCTTGGGACAGGGTAGCACCGGGGAGCTGTTTTTT.

The rearrangement links TRBV9 to TRBJ1-4; D possibly corresponds to TRBD1 (5 bases). Deletions cut 3 bases from V and 7 bases from J, with 19 bases between. Germline V CDR1 and CDR2: SGDLS, YYNGEE. The CDR3 sequence is 16 residues long. CDR3 in amino acids: CASSDSLGGRSEKLFF. The CDR3 bases are TGTGCCAGCAGCGATTCTTTGGGGGGGAGGAGTGAAAAACTGTTTTTT. The variable domain in full, completed from reference TRBV9 and TRBJ1-4, reads DSGVTQTPKHLITATGQRVTLRCSPRSGDLSVYWYQQSLDQGLQFLIQYYNGEERAKGNILERFSAQQFPDLHSELNLSSLELGDSALYFCASSDSLGGRSEKLFFGSGTQLSVL.

This clone was seen a handful of times. The chain carries TRBV10-3 and TRBJ1-2; 7 nucleotides align to TRBD1. V shed 7 bases, J shed 0 bases, and the junction held 8 bases outside the gene matches. CDR3 size: 15 residues. CDR1 is ENHRY, CDR2 SYGVKD, per germline. The CDR3 loop reads CAINPGTEPNYGYTF. CDR3 DNA sequence: TGTGCCATCAACCCCGGGACAGAGCCTAACTATGGCTACACCTTC.

This rearrangement joins TRBV19 to TRBJ2-7; 9 bases agree with TRBD1. This CDR3 spans 14 amino acids. Germline CDR1 reads LNHDA; CDR2 reads SQIVND (reference sequence). V lost 4 bases to trimming and J lost 1 base; unmatched junction nucleotides: 2. CDR3 bases: TGTGCCAGTAGTAAGGACAGGGGATCCTACGAGCAGTACTTC. Its protein is CASSKDRGSYEQYF. Using reference TRBV19 and TRBJ2-7 for the parts outside the CDR3, the full variable domain is DGGITQSPKYLFRKEGQNVTLSCEQNLNHDAMYWYRQDPGQGLRLIYYSQIVNDFQKGDIAEGYSVSREKKESFPLTVTSAQKNPTAFYLCASSKDRGSYEQYFGPGTRLTVT.

The chain links TRBV7-2 to TRBJ2-7; TRBD1 matches 7 bases. The CDR3 extends over 12 amino acids. CDR1 is SGHTA, CDR2 FQGNSA, per germline. Trimming removed 5 bases from V and 5 bases from J; junction bases left unmatched: 3. In DNA form, the CDR3 reads TGTGCCAGCAGCCAAACAGGGGACGAGCAGTACTTC. Its protein product is CASSQTGDEQYF.

J is TRBJ1-4 and V is TRBV7-9; no clear D. CDR1 SEHNR and CDR2 FQNEAQ come from the germline V gene (reference sequence). The germline V and J ends were trimmed by 5 bases and 4 bases, with 11 bases remaining between them. The CDR3 has 14 residues. The CDR3 coding sequence is TGTGCCAGCAGCCCAACACAGCATAATGAAAAACTGTTTTTT. This translates into CASSPTQHNEKLFF.

V gene TRBV5-6 combines with J gene TRBJ2-1; TRBD2 is a possible D gene (7 bases). CDR3 length: 16 residues. CDR1 and CDR2 (germline): SGHDT, YYEEEE. Trimming stripped 3 bases from V and 4 bases from J, with 17 bases between. The CDR3 spells CASSWGGGSIYNEQFF. In DNA form, the CDR3 reads TGTGCCAGCAGCTGGGGGGGCGGGAGTATTTACAATGAGCAGTTCTTC.

The chain is built from TRBV7-9 and TRBJ1-4; D perhaps matches TRBD1 (6 bases). CDR1 and CDR2 (germline): SEHNR, FQNEAQ (reference sequence). This CDR3 has 14 amino acids. V lost 5 bases and J lost 5, with 12 bases in between. As DNA, the CDR3 is TGTGCCAGCAGCGCAGGGGACCTAAATGAAAAACTGTTTTTT. Amino acids: CASSAGDLNEKLFF.

The gene calls are TRBV12-5 and TRBJ2-1; 14 nucleotides line up with TRBD2. CDR1 and CDR2 (germline): LGHNT, FRNRAP. V was pared by 6 bases and J by 9 bases, with 7 bases of the junction left unmatched. This CDR3 is 15 amino acids long. The CDR3 protein is CASGSGLAGVSEQFF. CDR3 sequence (DNA): TGTGCTAGTGGCTCGGGACTAGCGGGGGTGAGTGAGCAGTTCTTC.

CDR3 region: CASSDPSGSGNEQFF. The CDR3 DNA is TGTGCCAGCAGTGACCCTAGCGGGTCAGGGAATGAGCAGTTCTTC. V usage is TRBV2 and J usage is TRBJ2-1, with TRBD2 matching 8 bases. The CDR3 sequence is 15 residues long. In germline, CDR1 is SNHLY, CDR2 FYNNEI. V was pared by 3 bases and J by 7 bases, with 8 bases of the junction left unmatched.

V and J are TRBV7-2 and TRBJ2-2; 8 bases align to TRBD1. V shed 6 bases and J 6 bases; nucleotides not matched to a gene: 12. Germline V gives CDR1 SGHTA, CDR2 FQGNSA. The CDR3 spans 16 residues. The CDR3 nucleotides read TGTGCCAGCAGTTACTCCGGGACAGGCGGCGCCGGGGAGCTGTTTTTT. Translation gives CASSYSGTGGAGELFF.

V gene TRBV11-2 combines with J gene TRBJ2-1, with 7 bases fitting TRBD2. After removal of 5 bases from V and 8 bases from J, the junction contained 12 bases not matched to a gene. CDR3 length: 15 residues. Germline V gives CDR1 SGHAT, CDR2 FQNNGV. CDR3 nucleotides: TGTGCCAGCAGCCAGACGCGCGGGAGTAGGGATGAGCAGTTCTTC. It yields the protein CASSQTRGSRDEQFF.

The chain joins TRBV19 to TRBJ1-5; D uncertain. This CDR3 is built from 12 residues. The V and J ends lost 8 bases and 5 bases respectively, with 10 bases between them. Germline values: CDR1 LNHDA, CDR2 SQIVND (reference sequence). DNA for the CDR3: TGTGCCAGTCACACCCCTTATCAGCCCCAGCATTTT. It translates to CASHTPYQPQHF. Full variable domain (missing parts from reference TRBV19 and TRBJ1-5): DGGITQSPKYLFRKEGQNVTLSCEQNLNHDAMYWYRQDPGQGLRLIYYSQIVNDFQKGDIAEGYSVSREKKESFPLTVTSAQKNPTAFYLCASHTPYQPQHFGDGTRLSIL.

The gene calls are TRBV19 and TRBJ2-3; 7 positions agree with TRBD2. Per the germline V gene, CDR1 is LNHDA and CDR2 is SQIVND (reference sequence). Trimming took 4 bases from V and 2 from J; bases not matched to a gene: 6. The CDR3 totals 15 residues. The CDR3 DNA reads TGTGCCAGTAGTACGGCTAGCGGTTACACAGATACGCAGTATTTT. Residues: CASSTASGYTDTQYF. Complete variable domain (other parts from reference TRBV19 and TRBJ2-3): DGGITQSPKYLFRKEGQNVTLSCEQNLNHDAMYWYRQDPGQGLRLIYYSQIVNDFQKGDIAEGYSVSREKKESFPLTVTSAQKNPTAFYLCASSTASGYTDTQYFGPGTRLTVL.

This clone was detected only a few times. The CDR3 is CASSQQDSFGNTIYF. The CDR3 DNA reads as TGTGCCAGCAGCCAACAGGATTCGTTTGGAAACACCATATATTTT. The rearrangement joins TRBV7-9 to TRBJ1-3, with TRBD1 as a possible D gene (5 bases). The CDR3 has 15 amino acids. Trimming took 5 bases from V and 3 from J, leaving 14 bases between them. The germline CDR1 and CDR2 sequences are SEHNR and FQNEAQ (reference sequence).

The chain couples TRBV7-9 to TRBJ2-7; TRBD1 might be the D (6 bases). Per germline, CDR1 SEHNR and CDR2 FQNEAQ (reference sequence). Trimming removed 3 bases at V and 3 bases at J, with 12 bases between. The CDR3 has 14 amino acids. CDR3 protein: CASSFLGQHYEQYF. The CDR3 DNA follows: TGTGCCAGCAGCTTCCTTGGACAGCACTACGAGCAGTACTTC.

The chain couples TRBV19 to TRBJ2-1; the match to TRBD2 covers 9 bases. The CDR3 is 15 residues long. Germline V CDR1 and CDR2: LNHDA, SQIVND (reference sequence). Germline trimming cut 3 bases from V and 2 bases from J; bases unmatched to any gene: 2. The CDR3 is CASSIAGGAYNEQFF. Here the CDR3 DNA reads TGTGCCAGTAGTATTGCGGGGGGGGCCTACAATGAGCAGTTCTTC.

The chain couples TRBV14 to TRBJ1-4; perhaps TRBD1 as D (5 bases). CDR3 length: 16 residues. The germline V gene encodes CDR1 SGHDN and CDR2 FVKESK. With 4 bases removed from V and 0 bases from J, the gap between germline ends came to 12 bases. CDR3 coding DNA: TGTGCCAGCAGCCCAGGGATTAAAACAACTAATGAAAAACTGTTTTTT. This sequence encodes CASSPGIKTTNEKLFF.

The chain recombines TRBV11-2 with TRBJ2-1; no clear D. Germline loops: CDR1 SGHAT, CDR2 FQNNGV. This CDR3 region has 11 residues. Deletions cut 6 bases from V and 10 bases from J, with 10 bases between. CDR3 DNA: TGTGCCAGCAGTTCAATGGCAGAGCAGTTCTTC. Protein sequence: CASSSMAEQFF.

This sequence joins TRBV15 and TRBJ2-7; maybe TRBD2 (7 bases). From germline, CDR1 is LNHNV and CDR2 YYDKDF (reference sequence). This CDR3 is 15 amino acids long. Trimming cost V 4 bases and J 9 bases, with 22 bases left between them. CDR3 nucleotide sequence: TGTGCCACCAGCACCCCGTTGGGGGGGCCGGTAATGCAGTACTTC. Translation: CATSTPLGGPVMQYF.

This chain uses TRBV19 with TRBJ2-3; D may be TRBD2 (6 bases). This CDR3 spans 15 amino acids. Germline V gene sequence: CDR1 LNHDA, CDR2 SQIVND (reference sequence). With 8 bases removed from V and 8 bases from J, the gap between germline ends came to 23 bases. The CDR3 here is CASRGRGAGGGTQYF. The CDR3 nucleotides read TGTGCCAGTCGGGGCAGAGGGGCTGGGGGAGGTACGCAGTATTTT.

The genes are TRBV5-1 and TRBJ2-3, with 11 positions matching TRBD1. V shed 4 bases and J 2 bases; nucleotides not matched to a gene: 6. The germline CDR1 and CDR2 sequences are SGHRS and YFSETQ. This CDR3 is 16 amino acids long. The CDR3 nucleotides read TGCGCCAGCAGCAAGGGACAGGGGGGCTTCACAGATACGCAGTATTTT. This encodes CASSKGQGGFTDTQYF.

The gene calls are TRBV7-3 and TRBJ1-2; no firm D call. V lost 2 bases and J 1 base, leaving 11 bases between the germline ends. The CDR3 runs to 15 residues. Per the germline V gene, CDR1 is SGHTA and CDR2 is FQGTGA. The CDR3 protein is CASSLEPSLNYGYTF. CDR3 DNA sequence: TGTGCCAGCAGCTTAGAGCCAAGCCTTAACTATGGCTACACCTTC.

The J gene is TRBJ2-5, the V gene TRBV7-9; D gene unclear. The CDR3 contains 14 residues. CDR1 and CDR2 (germline): SEHNR, FQNEAQ (reference sequence). The V end lost 3 bases, the J end lost 0 bases, and 8 bases lay between the germline ends. DNA of the CDR3: TGTGCCAGCAGCTTGCGGCAGAACCAAGAGACCCAGTACTTC. It is translated as CASSLRQNQETQYF.

CDR3 sequence (DNA): TGTGCCATCGGGGGATCTGGGGCCAACGTCCTGACTTTC. Protein sequence: CAIGGSGANVLTF. The chain employs TRBV28 and TRBJ2-6; a possible D gene is TRBD2 (6 bases). CDR1 is MDHEN, CDR2 SYDVKM, per germline. Trimming removed 10 bases from V and 1 base from J, with 8 bases in between. The CDR3 has 13 residues.